This is a list of T cell receptor beta chains from one sample in a study of blood T cell repertoires in COVID-19. Profiling relied on immunoSEQ multiplex PCR, and the TCRdb table lists in-frame clones only, not all of them. Among approximately 91,000 clones, around four fifths were seen once, and the ten largest hold roughly a tenth. Sequenced sample: peripheral blood. The origin of the receptors is a woman of 80 years or more with acute or convalescent COVID-19. CDR3s include the opening cysteine and the closing phenylalanine or tryptophan. Fields, in order: clone size, V gene, J gene, D gene, CDR3 protein, CDR3 DNA. A D gene is named only where the DNA matches it firmly. Part of the rows lack a size; the others show once, few, many or a class for expanded clones.

-	TRBV3-1/TRBV3-2	TRBJ1-2	-	CASSQDQGRDGYTF	TGTGCCAGCAGCCAAGACCAGGGGAGGGATGGCTACACCTTC
few	TRBV4-3	TRBJ2-3	-	CASSQAHGATDTQYF	TGCGCCAGCAGCCAGGCTCATGGGGCCACAGATACGCAGTATTTT
-	TRBV7-8	TRBJ1-4	-	CASSPARDLGEKLFF	TGTGCCAGCAGCCCCGCCCGGGATTTAGGGGAAAAACTGTTTTTT
-	TRBV5-4	TRBJ2-7	-	CASSRQDSYEQYF	TGTGCCAGCAGCCGACAGGACTCCTACGAGCAGTACTTC
-	TRBV7-2	TRBJ2-3	TRBD2	CASSRTSGIDTQYF	TGTGCCAGCAGCCGGACTAGCGGGATAGATACGCAGTATTTT
once	TRBV11-2	TRBJ2-2	TRBD2	CASRPGRVTGELFF	TGTGCCAGCAGGCCAGGGAGGGTCACCGGGGAGCTGTTTTTT
once	TRBV19	TRBJ2-7	TRBD1	CASSIGPGQPNFNYEQYF	TGTGCCAGTAGTATAGGTCCGGGACAGCCGAACTTTAACTACGAGCAGTACTTC
-	TRBV6-1	TRBJ2-3	TRBD2	CASSESLAGRTDTQYF	TGTGCCAGCAGTGAAAGCTTAGCGGGACGCACAGATACGCAGTATTTT
-	TRBV7-2	TRBJ2-5	TRBD2	CASSWTSGGETQYF	TGTGCCAGCAGCTGGACTAGCGGGGGAGAGACCCAGTACTTC
-	TRBV7-7	TRBJ2-5	TRBD1	CASSQIAEHRGQETQYF	TGTGCTAGCAGCCAAATCGCCGAACACAGGGGACAAGAGACCCAGTACTTC
-	TRBV4-1	TRBJ1-2	-	CASSANSQRDYGYTF	TGCGCCAGCAGCGCTAACAGTCAACGGGATTATGGCTACACCTTC
-	TRBV18	TRBJ2-3	TRBD2	CASSPSSVAGGRVDTQYF	TGTGCCAGCTCACCATCCTCGGTAGCGGGGGGGCGTGTAGATACGCAGTATTTT
-	TRBV4-1	TRBJ1-3	-	CASSSTGTFFRNTIYF	TGCGCCAGCAGCTCGACAGGTACCTTCTTCAGAAACACCATATATTTT
-	TRBV29-1	TRBJ1-2	-	CSVAGSNYGYTF	TGCAGCGTCGCAGGGTCCAACTATGGCTACACCTTC